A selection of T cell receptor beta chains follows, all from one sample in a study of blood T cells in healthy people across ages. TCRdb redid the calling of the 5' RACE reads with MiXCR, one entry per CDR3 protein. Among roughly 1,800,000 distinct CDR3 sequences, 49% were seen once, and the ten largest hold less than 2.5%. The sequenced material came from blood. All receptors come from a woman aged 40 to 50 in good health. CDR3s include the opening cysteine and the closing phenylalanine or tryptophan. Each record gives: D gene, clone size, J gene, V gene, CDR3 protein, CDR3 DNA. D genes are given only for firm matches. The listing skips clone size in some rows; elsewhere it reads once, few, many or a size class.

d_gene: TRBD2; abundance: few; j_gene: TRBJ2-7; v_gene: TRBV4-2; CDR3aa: CASSHIKVPGLELNEQYF; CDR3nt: TGTGCCAGCAGCCACATTAAGGTTCCGGGACTAGAACTTAACGAGCAGTACTTC
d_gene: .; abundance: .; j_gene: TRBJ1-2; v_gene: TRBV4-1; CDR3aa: CASRLSDITNYGYTF; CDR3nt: TGCGCCAGCAGACTATCGGACATCACTAACTATGGCTACACCTTC
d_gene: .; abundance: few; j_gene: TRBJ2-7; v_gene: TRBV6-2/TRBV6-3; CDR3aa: CASSYTPPTSPGEQYF; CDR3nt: TGTGCCAGCAGTTACACTCCCCCGACTTCGCCTGGGGAGCAGTACTTC
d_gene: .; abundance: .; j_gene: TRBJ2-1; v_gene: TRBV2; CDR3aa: CASSEIWTIYNEQFF; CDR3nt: TGTGCCAGCAGTGAAATTTGGACAATTTACAATGAGCAGTTCTTC
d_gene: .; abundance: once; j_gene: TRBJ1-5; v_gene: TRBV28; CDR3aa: CASSLKAGLSNQPQHF; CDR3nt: TGTGCCAGCAGTTTAAAAGCAGGGCTTAGTAATCAGCCCCAGCATTTT
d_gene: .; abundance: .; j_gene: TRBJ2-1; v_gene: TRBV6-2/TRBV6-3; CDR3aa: CASSYAALSVAPEQFF; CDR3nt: TGTGCCAGCAGTTACGCGGCCCTGTCGGTAGCGCCTGAGCAGTTCTTC
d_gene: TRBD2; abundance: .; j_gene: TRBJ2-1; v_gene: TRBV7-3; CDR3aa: CASSSLTSGGPRNEQFF; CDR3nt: TGTGCCAGCAGCAGCCTGACTAGCGGGGGGCCGAGAAATGAGCAGTTCTTC
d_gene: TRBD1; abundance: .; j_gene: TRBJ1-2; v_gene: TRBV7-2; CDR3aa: CASSSGGTYGYTF; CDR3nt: TGTGCCAGCAGCTCAGGGGGCACCTATGGCTACACCTTC
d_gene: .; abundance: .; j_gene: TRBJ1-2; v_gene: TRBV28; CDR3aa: CASRQPGDPKYYGYTF; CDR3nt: TGTGCCAGCAGACAACCCGGGGATCCTAAATACTATGGCTACACCTTC
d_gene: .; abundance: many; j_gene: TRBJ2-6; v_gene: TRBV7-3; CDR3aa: CASSPGPPSGANVLTF; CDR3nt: TGTGCCAGCAGCCCGGGACCGCCCTCTGGGGCCAACGTCCTGACTTTC
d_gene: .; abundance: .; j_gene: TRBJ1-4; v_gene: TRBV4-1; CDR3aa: CASSLDRRRLFF; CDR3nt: TGCGCCAGCAGCCTAGACAGGAGAAGACTGTTTTTT
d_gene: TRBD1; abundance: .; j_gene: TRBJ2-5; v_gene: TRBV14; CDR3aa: CASSSGGTASQGTQYF; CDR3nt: TGTGCCAGCAGTTCAGGGGGCACCGCCTCCCAAGGAACCCAGTACTTC
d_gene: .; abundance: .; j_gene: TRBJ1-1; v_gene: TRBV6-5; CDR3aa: CASSRDGQNTEAFF; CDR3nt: TGTGCCAGCAGCCGAGACGGACAGAACACTGAAGCTTTCTTT
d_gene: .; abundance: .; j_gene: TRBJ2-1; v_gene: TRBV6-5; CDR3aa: CASSPTTTYNEQFF; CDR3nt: TGTGCCAGCAGTCCCACAACTACCTACAATGAGCAGTTCTTC
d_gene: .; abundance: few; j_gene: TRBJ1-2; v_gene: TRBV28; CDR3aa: CASSFLLGTEDPRDGYTF; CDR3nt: TGTGCCAGCAGTTTTCTGCTGGGAACGGAGGACCCACGGGATGGCTACACCTTC
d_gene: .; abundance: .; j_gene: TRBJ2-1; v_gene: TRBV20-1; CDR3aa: CSATQRRLYNEQFF; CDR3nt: TGCAGTGCCACTCAACGCAGGCTCTACAATGAGCAGTTCTTC
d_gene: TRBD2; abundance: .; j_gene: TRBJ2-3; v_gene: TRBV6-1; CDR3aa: CASSPGTSGGFFDTQYF; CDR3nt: TGTGCCAGCAGTCCCGGGACTAGCGGGGGGTTTTTCGATACGCAGTATTTT
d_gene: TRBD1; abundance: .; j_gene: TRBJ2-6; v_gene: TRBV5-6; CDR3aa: CASSLLGDRGYSGANVLTF; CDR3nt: TGTGCCAGCAGCTTGCTCGGGGACAGGGGTTACTCTGGGGCCAACGTCCTGACTTTC
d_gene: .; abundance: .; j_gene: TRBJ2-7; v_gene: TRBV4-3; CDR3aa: CASSQYRDPNYEQYF; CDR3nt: TGCGCCAGCAGCCAATACCGGGACCCAAACTACGAGCAGTACTTC
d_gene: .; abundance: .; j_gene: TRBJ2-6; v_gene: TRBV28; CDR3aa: CASAQGPLAGANVLTF; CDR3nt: TGTGCCAGCGCTCAGGGCCCTTTGGCTGGGGCCAACGTCCTGACTTTC
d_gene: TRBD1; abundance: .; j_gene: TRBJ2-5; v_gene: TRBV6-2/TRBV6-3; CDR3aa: CASSLRDRVLETQYF; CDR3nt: TGTGCCAGCAGTCTCCGGGACAGGGTACTGGAGACCCAGTACTTC
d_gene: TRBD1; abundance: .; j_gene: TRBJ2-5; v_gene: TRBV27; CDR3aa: CASSFYRTGYPPLQETQYF; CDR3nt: TGTGCCAGCAGTTTTTATCGGACAGGTTATCCCCCGCTCCAAGAGACCCAGTACTTC
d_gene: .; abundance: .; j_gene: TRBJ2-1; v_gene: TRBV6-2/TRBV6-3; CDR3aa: CASSYGVLGYNEQFF; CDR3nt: TGTGCCAGCAGTTATGGGGTATTAGGCTACAATGAGCAGTTCTTC
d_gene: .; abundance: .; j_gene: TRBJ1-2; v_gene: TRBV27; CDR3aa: CASRTDREGGYTF; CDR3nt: TGTGCCAGCAGAACCGACAGAGAGGGCGGCTACACCTTC